The entry below gives a single T cell receptor (beta chain) sequence along with its context. The antigen is undetermined. PCR primers comprised 60 Vbeta and 13 Jbeta primers. Some clones are missing from TCRdb's copy, which holds only in-frame ones; the method was immunoSEQ multiplex PCR. The ten top clones account for 1.1%, within a sample of some 200,000 clones. This specimen belongs to a study of cytomegalovirus exposure and HLA in healthy donors. Study information: Falling in the Caucasian-associated ancestry cluster were about 80% of around 370 genotyped donors.

Study-level findings and limits: Specific recognition of CMV antigens was confirmed in vitro for three chains (all CMV-associated). Donors belonging to an Asian-associated ancestry cluster reportedly showed fewer N-insertions in productive TCRs than the 666-donor mean, according to what a later analysis found.

V was trimmed by 2 bases and J by 3 bases, leaving 11 bases between them. This CDR3 has 15 amino acids. The V gene's germline CDR1 is SNHLY and CDR2 FYNNEI. The chain couples TRBV2 to TRBJ1-5, with TRBD1 as a possible D gene (6 bases). The receptor's source is a girl under 10 years old in good health and CMV-seropositive. Material for sequencing was PBMCs. In DNA form, the CDR3 reads TGTGCCAGCAGTGAATGGCGGGGGCTCAATCAGCCCCAGCATTTT. As protein: CASSEWRGLNQPQHF.